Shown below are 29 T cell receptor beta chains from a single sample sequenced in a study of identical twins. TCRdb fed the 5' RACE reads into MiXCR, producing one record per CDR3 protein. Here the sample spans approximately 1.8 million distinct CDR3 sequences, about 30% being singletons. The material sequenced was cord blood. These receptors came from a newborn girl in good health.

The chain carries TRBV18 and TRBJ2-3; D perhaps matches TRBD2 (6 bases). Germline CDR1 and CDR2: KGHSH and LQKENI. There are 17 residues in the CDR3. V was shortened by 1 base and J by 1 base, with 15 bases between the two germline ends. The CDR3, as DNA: TGTGCCAGCTCACCACGTATACGGGAGCGTGGCACAGATACGCAGTATTTT. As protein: CASSPRIRERGTDTQYF.

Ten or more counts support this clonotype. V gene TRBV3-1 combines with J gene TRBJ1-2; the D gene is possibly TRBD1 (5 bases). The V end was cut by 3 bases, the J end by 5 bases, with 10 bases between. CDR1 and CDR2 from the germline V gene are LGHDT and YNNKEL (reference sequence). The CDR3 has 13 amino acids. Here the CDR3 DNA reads TGTGCCAGCAGCCAGGACAACTTATATGGCTACACCTTC. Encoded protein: CASSQDNLYGYTF.

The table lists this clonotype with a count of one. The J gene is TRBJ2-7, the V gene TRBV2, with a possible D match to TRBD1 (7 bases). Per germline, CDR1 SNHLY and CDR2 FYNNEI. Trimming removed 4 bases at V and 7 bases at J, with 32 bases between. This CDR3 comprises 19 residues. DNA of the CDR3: TGTGCCAGCAGTGGTTCAGACGGACAGGAGGGTCACAGTTTCGATGAGCAGTACTTC. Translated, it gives CASSGSDGQEGHSFDEQYF.

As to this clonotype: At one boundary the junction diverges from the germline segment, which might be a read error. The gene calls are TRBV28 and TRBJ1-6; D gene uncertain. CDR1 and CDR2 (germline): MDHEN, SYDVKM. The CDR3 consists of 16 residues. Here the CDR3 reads CASSTPELRSNSPPHF. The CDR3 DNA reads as TGTGCCAGCAGTACCCCAGAATTGCGGTCCAATTCACCCCCCCACTTT.

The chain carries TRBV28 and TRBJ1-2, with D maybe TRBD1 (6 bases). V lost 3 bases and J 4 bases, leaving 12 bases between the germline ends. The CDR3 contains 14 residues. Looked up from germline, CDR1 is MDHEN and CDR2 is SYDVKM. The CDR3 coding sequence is TGTGCCAGCAGTTTCCTTCTGGGGGCCTATGGCTACACCTTC. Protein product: CASSFLLGAYGYTF.

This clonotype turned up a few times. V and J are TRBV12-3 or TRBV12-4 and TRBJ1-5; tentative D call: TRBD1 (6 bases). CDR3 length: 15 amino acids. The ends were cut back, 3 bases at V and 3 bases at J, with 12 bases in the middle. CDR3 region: CASSLRGADNQPQHF. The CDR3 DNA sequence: TGTGCCAGCAGTTTGAGGGGGGCCGACAATCAGCCCCAGCATTTT.

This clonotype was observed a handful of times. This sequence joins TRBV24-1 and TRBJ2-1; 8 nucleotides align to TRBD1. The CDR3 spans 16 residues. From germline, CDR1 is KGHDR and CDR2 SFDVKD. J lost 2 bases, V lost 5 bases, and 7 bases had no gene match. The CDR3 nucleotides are TGTGCCACCAGTGCCCACGACAGGGGAACCTACAATGAGCAGTTCTTC. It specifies CATSAHDRGTYNEQFF.

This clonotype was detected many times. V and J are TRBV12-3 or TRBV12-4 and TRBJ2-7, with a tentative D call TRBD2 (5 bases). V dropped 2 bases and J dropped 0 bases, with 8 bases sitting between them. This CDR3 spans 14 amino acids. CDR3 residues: CASSLRRASYEQYF. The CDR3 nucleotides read TGTGCCAGCAGTTTACGGCGGGCCTCCTACGAGCAGTACTTC.

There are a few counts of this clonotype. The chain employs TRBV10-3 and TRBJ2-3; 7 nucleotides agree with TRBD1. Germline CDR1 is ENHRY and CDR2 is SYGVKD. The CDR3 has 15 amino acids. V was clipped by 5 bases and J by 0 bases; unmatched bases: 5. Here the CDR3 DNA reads TGTGCCATCAGTAGTGGGACAGCTAGCACAGATACGCAGTATTTT. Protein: CAISSGTASTDTQYF.

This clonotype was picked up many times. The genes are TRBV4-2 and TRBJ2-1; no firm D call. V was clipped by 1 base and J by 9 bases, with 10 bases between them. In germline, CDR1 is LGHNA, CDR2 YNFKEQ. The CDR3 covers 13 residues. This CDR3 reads CASSQVNFGEQFF. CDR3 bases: TGTGCCAGCAGCCAAGTAAATTTTGGTGAGCAGTTCTTC.

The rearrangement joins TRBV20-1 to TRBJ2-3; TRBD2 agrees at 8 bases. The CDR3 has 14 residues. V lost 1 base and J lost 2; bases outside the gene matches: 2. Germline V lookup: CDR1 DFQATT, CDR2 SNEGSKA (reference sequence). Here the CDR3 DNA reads TGCAGTGCTAGAGCAGCGGGAGTCACAGATACGCAGTATTTT. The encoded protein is CSARAAGVTDTQYF.

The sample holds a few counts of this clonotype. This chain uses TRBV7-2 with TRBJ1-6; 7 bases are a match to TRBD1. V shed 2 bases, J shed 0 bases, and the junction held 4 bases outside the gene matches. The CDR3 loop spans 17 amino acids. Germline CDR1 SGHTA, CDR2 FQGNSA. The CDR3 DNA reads TGTGCCAGCAGCTTAAAGGGGGCTAGCTCCTATAATTCACCCCTCCACTTT. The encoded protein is CASSLKGASSYNSPLHF.

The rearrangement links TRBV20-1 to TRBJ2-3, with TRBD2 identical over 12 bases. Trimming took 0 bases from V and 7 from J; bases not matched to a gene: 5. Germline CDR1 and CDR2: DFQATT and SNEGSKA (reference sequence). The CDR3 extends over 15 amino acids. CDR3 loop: CSARDPLAGGYTQYF. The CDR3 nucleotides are TGCAGTGCTAGAGATCCCCTAGCGGGAGGGTATACGCAGTATTTT.

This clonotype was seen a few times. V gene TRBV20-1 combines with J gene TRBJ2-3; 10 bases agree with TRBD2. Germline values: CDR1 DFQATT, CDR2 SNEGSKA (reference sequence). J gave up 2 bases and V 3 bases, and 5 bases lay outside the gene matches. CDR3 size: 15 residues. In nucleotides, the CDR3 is TGCAGTGCTAGTGAGAGCGGGAGGGCCACAGATACGCAGTATTTT. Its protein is CSASESGRATDTQYF.

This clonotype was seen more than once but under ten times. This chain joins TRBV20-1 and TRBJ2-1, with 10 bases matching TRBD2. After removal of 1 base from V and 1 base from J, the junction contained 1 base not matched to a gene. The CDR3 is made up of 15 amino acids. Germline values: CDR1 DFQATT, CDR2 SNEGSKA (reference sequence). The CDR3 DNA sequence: TGCAGTGCTAGAGTGGGACTAGCGTCCTACAATGAGCAGTTCTTC. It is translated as CSARVGLASYNEQFF.

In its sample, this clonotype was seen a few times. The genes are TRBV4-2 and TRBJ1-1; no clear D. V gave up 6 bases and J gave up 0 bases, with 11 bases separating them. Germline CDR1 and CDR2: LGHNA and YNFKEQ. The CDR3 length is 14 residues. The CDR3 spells CASRIGFLNTEAFF. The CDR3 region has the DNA TGTGCCAGCAGAATAGGCTTTTTGAACACTGAAGCTTTCTTT.

The DNA of the CDR3 is TGCGCCAGCAGCTCAGAGCGGGAGGACCCCTACGAGCAGTACTTC. Encoded protein: CASSSEREDPYEQYF. V usage is TRBV5-1 and J usage is TRBJ2-7, with 9 bases matching TRBD2. After removal of 3 bases from V and 2 bases from J, the junction contained 6 bases not matched to a gene. This CDR3 comprises 15 residues. The germline V gene has CDR1 SGHRS and CDR2 YFSETQ.

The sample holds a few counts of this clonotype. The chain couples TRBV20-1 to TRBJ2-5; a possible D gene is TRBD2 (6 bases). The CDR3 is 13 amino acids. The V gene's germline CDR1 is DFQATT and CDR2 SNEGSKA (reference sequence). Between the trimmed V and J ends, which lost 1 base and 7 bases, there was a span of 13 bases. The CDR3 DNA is TGCAGTGCTAGAGGCCCGGGGGTGGGGACCCAGTACTTC. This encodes CSARGPGVGTQYF.

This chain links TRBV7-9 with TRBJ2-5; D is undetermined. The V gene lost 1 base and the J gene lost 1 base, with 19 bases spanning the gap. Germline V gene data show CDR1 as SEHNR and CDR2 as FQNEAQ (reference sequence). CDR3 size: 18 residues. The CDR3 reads CASSLGVHVKGAQETQYF. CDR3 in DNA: TGTGCCAGCAGCTTAGGGGTCCACGTGAAGGGCGCCCAAGAGACCCAGTACTTC.

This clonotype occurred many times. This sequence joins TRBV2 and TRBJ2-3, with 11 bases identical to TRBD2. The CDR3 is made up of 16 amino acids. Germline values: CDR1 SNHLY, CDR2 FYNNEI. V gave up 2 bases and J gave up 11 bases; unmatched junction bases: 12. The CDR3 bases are TGTGCCAGCAGTGAAAGGCGGGCTAGCGGGAGGAGTTGGCAGTATTTT. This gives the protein CASSERRASGRSWQYF.

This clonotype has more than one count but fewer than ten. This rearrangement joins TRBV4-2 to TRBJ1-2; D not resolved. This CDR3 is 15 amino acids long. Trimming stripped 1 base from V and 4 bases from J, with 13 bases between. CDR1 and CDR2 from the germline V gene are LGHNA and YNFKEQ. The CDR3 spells CASSQGDVYSYGYTF. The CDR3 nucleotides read TGTGCCAGCAGCCAAGGCGATGTCTACAGCTATGGCTACACCTTC.

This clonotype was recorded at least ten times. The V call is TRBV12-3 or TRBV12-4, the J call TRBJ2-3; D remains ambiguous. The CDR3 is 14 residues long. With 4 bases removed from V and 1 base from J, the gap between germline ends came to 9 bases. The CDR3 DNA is TGTGCCAGCAGTTCCCCGGGTCGCACAGATACGCAGTATTTT. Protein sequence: CASSSPGRTDTQYF.

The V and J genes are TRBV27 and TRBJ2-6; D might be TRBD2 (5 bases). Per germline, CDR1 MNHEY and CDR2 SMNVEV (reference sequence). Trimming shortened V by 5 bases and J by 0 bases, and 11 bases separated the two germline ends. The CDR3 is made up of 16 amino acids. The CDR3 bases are TGTGCCAGCAGTCCAGCGGCGAACTCTGGGGCCAACGTCCTGACTTTC. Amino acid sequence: CASSPAANSGANVLTF.

The CDR3 loop reads CASRLLGLRTDTQYF. The DNA of the CDR3 is TGCGCCAGCAGATTACTGGGTCTGAGGACAGATACGCAGTATTTT. The chain employs TRBV5-1 and TRBJ2-3; D remains unclear. Germline lookup yields CDR1 SGHRS and CDR2 YFSETQ. The CDR3 runs to 15 residues. The V end was cut by 5 bases, the J end by 3 bases, with 16 bases between.

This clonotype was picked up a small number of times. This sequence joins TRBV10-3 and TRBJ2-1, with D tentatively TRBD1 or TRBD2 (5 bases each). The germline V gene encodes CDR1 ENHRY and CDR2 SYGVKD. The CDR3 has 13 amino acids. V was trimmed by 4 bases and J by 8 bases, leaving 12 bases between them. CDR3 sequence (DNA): TGTGCCATCAGTGTTAGAGGGGTAGATGAGCAGTTCTTC. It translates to CAISVRGVDEQFF.

The CDR3 sequence is CASSPNRASRTDTQYF. CDR3 DNA: TGTGCCAGCAGCCCAAACAGGGCTTCCCGCACAGATACGCAGTATTTT. The chain employs TRBV3-1 and TRBJ2-3; maybe TRBD1 (6 bases). V was pared by 4 bases and J by 1 base, with 15 bases between. CDR1 is LGHDT and CDR2 is YNNKEL in the germline V gene (reference sequence). The CDR3 contains 16 residues.

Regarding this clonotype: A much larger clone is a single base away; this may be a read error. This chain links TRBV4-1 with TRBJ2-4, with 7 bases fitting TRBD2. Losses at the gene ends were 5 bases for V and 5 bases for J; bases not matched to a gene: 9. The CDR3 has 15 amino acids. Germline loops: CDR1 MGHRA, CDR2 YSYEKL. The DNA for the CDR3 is TGCGCCAGCAGCAGGCGAGCGGGATTCCAAAACATTCAGTACTTC. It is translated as CASSRRAGFQNIQYF.

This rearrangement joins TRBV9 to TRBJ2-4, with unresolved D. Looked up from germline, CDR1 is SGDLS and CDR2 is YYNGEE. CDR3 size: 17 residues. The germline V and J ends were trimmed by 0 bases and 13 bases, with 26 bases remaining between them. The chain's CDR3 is CASSVAGTATSYNEQYF. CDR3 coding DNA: TGTGCCAGCAGCGTAGCCGGTACCGCGACCTCCTACAATGAGCAGTACTTC.

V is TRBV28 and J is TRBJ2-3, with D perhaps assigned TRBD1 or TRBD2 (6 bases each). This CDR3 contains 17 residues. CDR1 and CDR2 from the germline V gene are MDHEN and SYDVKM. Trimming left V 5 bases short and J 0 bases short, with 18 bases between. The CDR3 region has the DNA TGTGCCAGCAGTCCCAAGGGATGGGGGGCTAGCACAGATACGCAGTATTTT. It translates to CASSPKGWGASTDTQYF.